One sample yielded the 18 T cell receptor beta chains listed below, sequenced in a study of Tregs in tolerant kidney transplant recipients. Assay: immunoSEQ multiplex PCR; the TCRdb copy retains only in-frame clones and omits some. This sample's table has 30,000 to 35,000 clones. The input for sequencing was CD8+ T cells from blood, taken before the transplant. These receptors were obtained from a human donor who received a combined kidney and bone marrow transplant.

Regarding this clone: From the germline J gene comes the end of the CDR3, since the read stops 3 residues before it. V gene TRBV19 combines with J gene TRBJ2-7; D possibly corresponds to TRBD1 (5 bases). There are 16 residues in the CDR3. The V and J ends lost 3 bases and 3 bases respectively, with 18 bases between them. Looked up from germline, CDR1 is LNHDA and CDR2 is SQIVND (reference sequence). Partial CDR3 DNA: TGTGCCAGTAGTATCTGGGCGACAGAGAGAAACTACGAG. Its protein product is CASSIWATERNYE. The CDR3, in full, reads CASSIWATERNYEQYF.

For this clone: With the read ending 3 residues before the CDR3 end, the germline J gene is used to fill in that end. The rearrangement links TRBV19 to TRBJ1-5; D is unresolved. The V gene's germline CDR1 is LNHDA and CDR2 SQIVND (reference sequence). Trimming took 6 bases from V and 0 from J, leaving 9 bases between them. The CDR3 is 14 residues long. Incomplete CDR3 DNA: TGTGCCAGTAGAGGGCAGGATAGCAATCAGCCC. Its protein is CASRGQDSNQP. The complete CDR3 protein is CASRGQDSNQPQHF. Full variable domain (missing parts from reference TRBV19 and TRBJ1-5): DGGITQSPKYLFRKEGQNVTLSCEQNLNHDAMYWYRQDPGQGLRLIYYSQIVNDFQKGDIAEGYSVSREKKESFPLTVTSAQKNPTAFYLCASRGQDSNQPQHFGDGTRLSIL.

For this clone: With the read ending 3 residues before the CDR3 end, the germline J gene is used to fill in that end. This rearrangement joins TRBV7-9 to TRBJ2-7; maybe TRBD1 (6 bases). The length of the CDR3 is 12 residues. Trimming stripped 5 bases from V and 3 bases from J, with 8 bases between. Per germline, CDR1 SEHNR and CDR2 FQNEAQ (reference sequence). The CDR3 sequence: CASSQGIYEQYF. The sequenced part of the CDR3 DNA is TGTGCCAGCAGCCAGGGGATCTACGAG.

With regard to this clone: The CDR3 goes on 3 residues after the read ends, and that part is filled in from the germline J gene. The V and J genes are TRBV5-6 and TRBJ2-7; TRBD2 is a possible D gene (6 bases). Germline V gene sequence: CDR1 SGHDT, CDR2 YYEEEE. Trimming pared 4 bases from V and 6 bases from J, leaving 14 bases between. This CDR3 has 13 residues. The CDR3 is CASSAEGDSEQYF. The sequenced CDR3 bases are TGTGCCAGCAGCGCTGAAGGGGACTCCGAG.

About this clone: The DNA ends 3 residues before the CDR3 does, and the rest of the CDR3 is filled in from the germline J gene. The rearrangement joins TRBV7-9 to TRBJ1-4, with D possibly being TRBD1 (5 bases). Germline lookup yields CDR1 SEHNR and CDR2 FQNEAQ (reference sequence). CDR3 length: 14 amino acids. The V end was cut by 5 bases, the J end by 5 bases, with 12 bases between. This CDR3 is CASSGRGENEKLFF. CDR3 DNA, as far as it was read: TGTGCCAGCAGCGGGAGGGGAGAGAATGAAAAA.

Of note for this clone: Sequencing ends 3 residues short of the CDR3 end; the germline J gene provides the rest. The chain joins TRBV2 to TRBJ2-1; 7 bases line up with TRBD2. CDR1 SNHLY and CDR2 FYNNEI come from the germline V gene. V gave up 5 bases and J gave up 2 bases; unmatched junction bases: 9. The CDR3 spans 16 residues. The CDR3 protein is CASSSSGLMAYNEQFF. The sequenced CDR3 bases are TGTGCCAGCAGTTCCTCGGGACTAATGGCCTACAATGAG.

On this clone itself: The sequence runs out 3 residues before the end of the CDR3; the remainder is reconstructed from the germline J gene. This chain links TRBV10-2 with TRBJ2-7; D is undetermined. Germline CDR1 and CDR2: WSHSY and SAAADI. The CDR3 spans 11 residues. V was trimmed by 5 bases and J by 2 bases, leaving 4 bases between them. CDR3 amino acids: CASSLTYEQYF. The DNA read from the CDR3 is TGCGCCAGCAGTCTTACCTACGAG.

On this clone: The CDR3 goes on 3 residues after the read ends, and that part is filled in from the germline J gene. The chain is built from TRBV5-1 and TRBJ1-1; TRBD1 matches 7 bases. CDR1 SGHRS and CDR2 YFSETQ come from the germline V gene. The CDR3 runs to 14 residues. Trimming removed 0 bases from V and 3 bases from J; junction bases left unmatched: 2. The CDR3 spells CASSLATGHTEAFF. Partial CDR3 DNA: TGCGCCAGCAGCTTGGCGACAGGGCACACTGAA.

About this clone: Coverage ceases 3 residues before the CDR3 finishes, and the germline J gene fills in the end. The chain is built from TRBV6-2 or TRBV6-3 and TRBJ2-4; D may be TRBD2 (6 bases). The CDR3 contains 17 residues. From germline, CDR1 is MNHEY and CDR2 SVGEGT. Trimming stripped 3 bases from V and 0 bases from J, with 15 bases between. The CDR3 bases that were read are TGTGCCAGCAGTTATCGGGACTTGCTTCTAGCCAAAAACATT. Amino acids: CASSYRDLLLAKNI. The whole CDR3 protein is CASSYRDLLLAKNIQYF.

On this clone: Read coverage stops 3 residues before the CDR3 terminus; the germline J gene supplies the remainder. The chain couples TRBV5-1 to TRBJ2-5; D is perhaps TRBD1 (5 bases). Deletions cut 0 bases from V and 5 bases from J, with 14 bases between. This CDR3 contains 15 residues. CDR1 is SGHRS and CDR2 is YFSETQ in the germline V gene. The CDR3 bases that were read are TGCGCCAGCAGCTTGGATAAAGGGGTGATGGAGACC. Its translation: CASSLDKGVMET. The entire CDR3 reads CASSLDKGVMETQYF.

As regards this clone: The read finishes 3 residues shy of the CDR3 end, and the germline J gene is used to complete it. V gene TRBV30 combines with J gene TRBJ1-6; a weak D match, TRBD1 (5 bases). The CDR3 is 12 residues long. The ends were cut back, 4 bases at V and 7 bases at J, with 8 bases in the middle. Germline CDR1 GTSNPN, CDR2 SVGIG (reference sequence). Incomplete CDR3 DNA: TGTGCCTGGATGGGGGGGAATTCACCC. Protein sequence: CAWMGGNSP. The CDR3, in full, reads CAWMGGNSPLHF.

On this clone itself: The read comes to an end 3 residues before the CDR3 does, leaving the germline J gene to fill in the end. This chain connects TRBV2 to TRBJ2-7; 7 nucleotides line up with TRBD1. The V segment lost 2 bases and the J segment 1 base; nucleotides outside the gene matches: 5. Germline values: CDR1 SNHLY, CDR2 FYNNEI. This CDR3 region has 15 residues. The covered CDR3 bases are TGTGCCAGCAGTGAACCGGGGACAGCTTCCTACGAG. It is translated as CASSEPGTASYE. The CDR3 in its entirety is CASSEPGTASYEQYF.

As regards this clone: The CDR3 end falls 3 residues outside the read, so it is completed with the germline J gene. V and J are TRBV5-6 and TRBJ1-2; 8 nucleotides align to TRBD1. In germline, CDR1 is SGHDT, CDR2 YYEEEE. The CDR3 covers 15 residues. After removal of 4 bases from V and 5 bases from J, the junction contained 10 bases not matched to a gene. The CDR3 reads CASSPPGGTQYGYTF. The sequenced part of the CDR3 DNA is TGTGCCAGCAGCCCCCCAGGGGGCACGCAGTATGGC.

Concerning this clone itself: From the germline J gene comes the end of the CDR3, since the read stops 3 residues before it. This chain connects TRBV19 to TRBJ2-1; D perhaps matches TRBD2 (5 bases). The CDR3 is 15 residues long. CDR1 is LNHDA, CDR2 SQIVND, per germline (reference sequence). V dropped 3 bases and J dropped 3 bases, with 12 bases sitting between them. The covered CDR3 bases are TGTGCCAGTAGTATGTGGCTAGCCGACTACAATGAG. As protein: CASSMWLADYNE. The whole CDR3 is CASSMWLADYNEQFF.

Worth noting for this clone: The read stops 3 residues short of the end of the CDR3; the missing end is completed from the germline J gene. The chain uses TRBV7-1 and TRBJ2-2; 7 positions agree with TRBD1. TRBV7-1 belongs to the ORF category, with a function that is uncertain. The CDR3 runs to 20 residues. V lost 3 bases to trimming and J lost 9 bases; unmatched junction nucleotides: 25. The part of the CDR3 DNA that was read is TGTGCCAGCAGCTCTAGCACCAAACAGGGGTTGATGGTGACGGTCCGGGAG. Translated, it gives CASSSSTKQGLMVTVRE. The entire CDR3 protein is CASSSSTKQGLMVTVRELFF.

Concerning this clone itself: From the germline J gene comes the end of the CDR3, since the read stops 3 residues before it. The J gene is TRBJ2-5, the V gene TRBV7-6; a possible D gene is TRBD1 (7 bases). The ends were cut back, 7 bases at V and 2 bases at J, with 11 bases in the middle. This CDR3 is 13 amino acids long. Germline V CDR1 and CDR2: SGHVS, FNYEAQ. The DNA read from the CDR3 is TGTGCCAGCACAGGGGGAGGACAAGAGACC. Translated: CASTGGGQET. The full CDR3 protein reads CASTGGGQETQYF.

Comment on this clone: Sequencing ends 3 residues short of the CDR3 end; the germline J gene provides the rest. This chain joins TRBV7-9 and TRBJ2-7; perhaps TRBD2 as D (5 bases). Looked up from germline, CDR1 is SEHNR and CDR2 is FQNEAQ (reference sequence). This CDR3 comprises 14 residues. Trimming removed 3 bases at V and 4 bases at J, with 13 bases between. CDR3 loop: CASSFAETIYEQYF. CDR3 bases read: TGTGCCAGCAGCTTCGCAGAGACTATTTACGAG.

As concerns this clone: The read halts 3 residues ahead of the CDR3 end, with the missing end drawn from the germline J gene. The V gene is TRBV29-1, the J gene TRBJ2-7; maybe TRBD2 (6 bases). The CDR3 is 13 residues long. Trimming left V 2 bases short and J 3 bases short, with 11 bases between. Germline-derived CDR1 and CDR2 are SQVTM and ANQGSEA. The CDR3 bases that were read are TGCAGCGTTGAAAGGGACTCCAACTACGAG. Amino acids: CSVERDSNYE. The whole CDR3 reads CSVERDSNYEQYF.